A single sample is the source of the 27 T cell receptor beta chains below, sequenced in a study of CD8+ T cells in alopecia areata. Stated treatment: oral pan-JAK inhibitor, 5-10 mg twice daily. Extraction of RNA preceded its reverse transcription into cDNA, which served as the sequencing template. The protocol was immunoSEQ multiplex PCR, while the TCRdb copy is restricted to in-frame clones and leaves out a portion. Of some 200,000 clones in the sample, approximately 57% were seen once. Specimen: CD4+ T cells sorted from blood, collected at week 4, from a patient treated with tofacitinib. These receptors all come from a human donor with alopecia areata.

This clone was detected only a few times. J is TRBJ2-2 and V is TRBV5-4, with D tentatively TRBD1 (5 bases). Germline loops: CDR1 SGHNT, CDR2 YYREEE (reference sequence). The CDR3 consists of 13 residues. The CDR3 DNA reads TGTGCGTTCCGACAGAAGAACACCGGGGAGCTGTTTTTT. Protein: CAFRQKNTGELFF. The full variable domain, its missing parts supplied by reference TRBV5-4 and TRBJ2-2, is ETGVTQSPTHLIKTRGQQVTLRCSSQSGHNTVSWYQQALGQGPQFIFQYYREEENGRGNFPPRFSGLQFPNYSSELNVNALELDDSALYLCAFRQKNTGELFFGEGSRLTVL.

This chain joins TRBV20-1 and TRBJ2-1; D is unresolved. The germline CDR1 and CDR2 sequences are DFQATT and SNEGSKA (reference sequence). The length of the CDR3 is 10 residues. Between the trimmed V and J ends, which lost 5 bases and 2 bases, there was a span of 1 base. The CDR3 here is CSAPYNEQFF. In nucleotides, the CDR3 is TGCAGTGCTCCCTACAATGAGCAGTTCTTC.

J is TRBJ2-3 and V is TRBV4-3, with 8 positions matching TRBD2. V dropped 0 bases and J dropped 2; count of bases not matched to a gene: 4. The CDR3 runs to 16 residues. Germline CDR1 reads LGHNA; CDR2 reads YSLEER. The CDR3 nucleotides are TGCGCCAGCAGCCAAGAAAGCGGGGGAGACACAGATACGCAGTATTTT. It is translated as CASSQESGGDTDTQYF.

As concerns this clone: Other DNA sequences within the sample encode an identical CDR3. This chain connects TRBV4-3 to TRBJ2-7; D is uncertain. CDR1 is LGHNA and CDR2 is YSLEER in the germline V gene. CDR3 length: 13 amino acids. V was clipped by 0 bases and J by 3 bases, with 6 bases between them. CDR3 nucleotides: TGCGCCAGCAGCCAAGATCTGGGCTACGAGCAGTACTTC. It codes for CASSQDLGYEQYF.

In this sample, this clone turned up a few times. The chain joins TRBV10-3 to TRBJ1-6; tentatively, D is TRBD1 (6 bases). This CDR3 is 14 amino acids long. Per germline, CDR1 ENHRY and CDR2 SYGVKD. V was shortened by 4 bases and J by 7 bases, with 11 bases between the two germline ends. Here the CDR3 reads CAISAGAENSPLHF. CDR3 DNA sequence: TGTGCCATCAGTGCGGGGGCGGAAAATTCACCCCTCCACTTT.

This chain joins TRBV30 and TRBJ1-1; possible D gene TRBD1, 5 bases. The V gene lost 0 bases and the J gene lost 4 bases, with 12 bases spanning the gap. The germline V gene has CDR1 GTSNPN and CDR2 SVGIG (reference sequence). The CDR3 spans 14 residues. CDR3 loop: CAWSVGGSSTEAFF. The CDR3 nucleotides are TGTGCCTGGAGTGTCGGGGGGTCGAGCACTGAAGCTTTCTTT.

The table lists this clone with a few counts. CDR3 coding DNA: TGTGCCAGCAGCTTGGCGGGGAGTACGCAGTATTTT. This encodes CASSLAGSTQYF. This chain uses TRBV5-6 with TRBJ2-3; a possible D gene is TRBD2 (5 bases). V lost 0 bases and J lost 8, with 7 bases in between. The CDR3 runs 12 residues. The germline CDR1 and CDR2 sequences are SGHDT and YYEEEE.

This clone has just one count. The rearrangement links TRBV20-1 to TRBJ1-2, with no clear D. Trimming took off 3 bases at V and 3 bases at J, with 5 bases between the two ends. The germline V gene encodes CDR1 DFQATT and CDR2 SNEGSKA (reference sequence). This CDR3 is built from 11 residues. The CDR3 sequence: CSAREDYGYTF. CDR3 DNA sequence: TGCAGTGCTAGGGAGGACTATGGCTACACCTTC.

The chain joins TRBV29-1 to TRBJ2-1; no reliable D call. Trimming removed 0 bases at V and 0 bases at J, with 12 bases between. This CDR3 region has 16 residues. Germline assignment: CDR1 SQVTM and CDR2 ANQGSEA. CDR3: CSVEETETYSYNEQFF. For the CDR3, the DNA is TGCAGCGTTGAAGAAACCGAGACCTACTCCTACAATGAGCAGTTCTTC.

This chain uses TRBV29-1 with TRBJ2-1; D is ambiguous. This CDR3 contains 11 residues. The ends were cut back, 7 bases at V and 2 bases at J, with 6 bases in the middle. Germline CDR1 SQVTM, CDR2 ANQGSEA. This CDR3 is CSAAPYNEQFF. The DNA for the CDR3 is TGCAGCGCCGCTCCCTACAATGAGCAGTTCTTC.

The chain has TRBV7-6 and TRBJ2-2, with D perhaps assigned TRBD1 or TRBD2 (6 bases each). With 3 bases removed from V and 6 bases from J, the gap between germline ends came to 11 bases. The CDR3 runs 14 residues. Germline V gives CDR1 SGHVS, CDR2 FNYEAQ. The CDR3 loop is CASSFRGQSGELFF. CDR3 sequence (DNA): TGTGCCAGCAGCTTTCGGGGGCAGTCCGGGGAGCTGTTTTTT.

This chain connects TRBV29-1 to TRBJ2-1, with D maybe TRBD2 (6 bases). V was pared by 3 bases and J by 1 base, with 19 bases between. The CDR3 sequence is 17 residues long. Germline assignment: CDR1 SQVTM and CDR2 ANQGSEA. The CDR3 coding sequence is TGCAGCGTTGACATCACCTATCGGGGGACTTCCTACAATGAGCAGTTCTTC. Protein sequence: CSVDITYRGTSYNEQFF.

This clone was picked up one time. This chain joins TRBV29-1 and TRBJ1-2; tentative D call: TRBD1 (5 bases). Trimming took 7 bases from V and 7 from J, leaving 22 bases between them. Germline CDR1 SQVTM, CDR2 ANQGSEA. CDR3 length: 14 residues. The CDR3 DNA follows: TGCAGCGCACCCAAGCCTCCGGGAGACAGTGGCTACACCTTC. Translating gives CSAPKPPGDSGYTF.

This clone came up a few times. CDR3 in amino acids: CASSQAVFSYNSPLHF. The CDR3 bases are TGTGCCAGCAGCCAAGCGGTTTTTTCCTATAATTCACCCCTCCACTTT. This chain joins TRBV14 and TRBJ1-6, with D hard to call. The germline V gene encodes CDR1 SGHDN and CDR2 FVKESK. V was clipped by 1 base and J by 1 base, with 8 bases between them. This CDR3 contains 16 residues. Drawing the rest from reference TRBV14 and TRBJ1-6, the complete variable domain is EAGVTQFPSHSVIEKGQTVTLRCDPISGHDNLYWYRRVMGKEIKFLLHFVKESKQDESGMPNNRFLAERTGGTYSTLKVQPAELEDSGVYFCASSQAVFSYNSPLHFGNGTRLTVT.

The CDR3 loop reads CASSLGGQETQYF. DNA of the CDR3: TGTGCCAGCAGCTTAGGAGGGCAAGAGACCCAGTACTTC. This sequence joins TRBV5-6 and TRBJ2-5, with a tentative D call TRBD2 (6 bases). Germline lookup yields CDR1 SGHDT and CDR2 YYEEEE. The ends were cut back, 2 bases at V and 2 bases at J, with 7 bases in the middle. The CDR3 extends over 13 amino acids. Looking up the rest from reference TRBV5-6 and TRBJ2-5 gives the full variable domain: DAGVTQSPTHLIKTRGQQVTLRCSPKSGHDTVSWYQQALGQGPQFIFQYYEEEERQRGNFPDRFSGHQFPNYSSELNVNALLLGDSALYLCASSLGGQETQYFGPGTRLLVL.

This clone was counted only a few times. The chain carries TRBV11-2 and TRBJ1-6, with D possibly TRBD1 on 6 matching bases. Trimming cost V 5 bases and J 7 bases, with 18 bases left between them. Per germline, CDR1 SGHAT and CDR2 FQNNGV. This CDR3 region has 16 residues. In DNA, the CDR3 is TGTGCCAGCAGCCCTCACGGGGGGCTGTCGAATTCACCCCTCCACTTT. Translation: CASSPHGGLSNSPLHF.

The chain combines TRBV11-3 with TRBJ1-5, with TRBD1 as a possible D gene (5 bases). V was pared by 1 base and J by 5 bases, with 9 bases between. The CDR3 has 14 residues. Germline V CDR1 and CDR2: SGHNT, YENEEA. Here the CDR3 reads CASSLGGRDQPQHF. The CDR3 DNA is TGTGCCAGCAGCTTAGGGGGACGCGATCAGCCCCAGCATTTT.

The CDR3 coding sequence is TGTGCCAGTAGTGCGACAGGCACTGAAGCTTTCTTT. Amino acid sequence: CASSATGTEAFF. The chain employs TRBV19 and TRBJ1-1; a possible D gene is TRBD1 (6 bases). The CDR3 has 12 residues. CDR1 and CDR2 from the germline V gene are LNHDA and SQIVND (reference sequence). V was clipped by 5 bases and J by 4 bases, with 8 bases between them.

The chain uses TRBV5-1 and TRBJ2-3; no definite D call. V lost 4 bases, J lost 0 bases, and 21 bases lay in between. CDR1 SGHRS and CDR2 YFSETQ come from the germline V gene. The CDR3 is 18 residues long. The CDR3 sequence: CASSAQVLPGHSTDTQYF. The CDR3 coding sequence is TGCGCCAGCAGCGCTCAGGTTTTACCGGGCCATAGCACAGATACGCAGTATTTT.

This clone was detected only a few times. V gene TRBV29-1 combines with J gene TRBJ2-1; D is possibly TRBD1 (6 bases). CDR3 size: 12 residues. With 3 bases removed from V and 9 bases from J, the gap between germline ends came to 12 bases. Germline-derived CDR1 and CDR2 are SQVTM and ANQGSEA. The DNA for the CDR3 is TGCAGCGTTGAGTACAAGGGGGTTGAGCAGTTCTTC. Translated, it gives CSVEYKGVEQFF.

The gene calls are TRBV11-2 and TRBJ2-7; D gene unclear. The V gene's germline CDR1 is SGHAT and CDR2 FQNNGV. This CDR3 comprises 15 residues. V lost 1 base, J lost 2 bases, and 12 bases lay in between. CDR3 in amino acids: CASSLGLRSPYEQYF. The CDR3, as DNA: TGTGCCAGCAGCTTAGGACTCCGATCGCCCTACGAGCAGTACTTC. The entire variable domain, with the rest obtained from reference TRBV11-2 and TRBJ2-7, is as follows: EAGVAQSPRYKIIEKRQSVAFWCNPISGHATLYWYQQILGQGPKLLIQFQNNGVVDDSQLPKDRFSAERLKGVDSTLKIQPAKLEDSAVYLCASSLGLRSPYEQYFGPGTRLTVT.

The V and J genes are TRBV6-5 and TRBJ1-1, with 8 bases lining up with TRBD1. The germline V gene encodes CDR1 MNHEY and CDR2 SVGAGI. This CDR3 has 16 amino acids. The junction had 10 bases not matched to a gene; V was cut back by 3 bases and J by 4 bases. For the CDR3, the DNA is TGTGCCAGCAGTTATTTCGGGCAGGGGGCCAGCACTGAAGCTTTCTTT. It yields the protein CASSYFGQGASTEAFF.

The chain joins TRBV15 to TRBJ2-3, with D possibly being TRBD1 (5 bases). This CDR3 is 18 amino acids long. The germline V gene has CDR1 LNHNV and CDR2 YYDKDF (reference sequence). V shed 0 bases and J shed 0 bases, with 16 bases lying between them. The CDR3 nucleotides are TGTGCCACCAGCAGAGATACCGTAAGGGGATGGAGCACAGATACGCAGTATTTT. It is translated as CATSRDTVRGWSTDTQYF.

The chain recombines TRBV5-1 with TRBJ2-4; TRBD1 aligns across 7 bases. CDR1 and CDR2 (germline): SGHRS, YFSETQ. V lost 4 bases to trimming and J lost 4 bases; unmatched junction nucleotides: 11. The CDR3 is 16 amino acids. The CDR3 region is CASSLQEGGPKNIQYF. The CDR3 DNA reads as TGCGCCAGCAGCCTACAGGAAGGGGGCCCGAAAAACATTCAGTACTTC. The full variable domain, rest sourced from reference TRBV5-1 and TRBJ2-4, is KAGVTQTPRYLIKTRGQQVTLSCSPISGHRSVSWYQQTPGQGLQFLFEYFSETQRNKGNFPGRFSGRQFSNSRSEMNVSTLELGDSALYLCASSLQEGGPKNIQYFGAGTRLSVL.

The chain joins TRBV30 to TRBJ2-1; weak D call: TRBD2 (5 bases). Germline-derived CDR1 and CDR2 are GTSNPN and SVGIG (reference sequence). The V end was cut by 1 base, the J end by 10 bases, with 8 bases between. The CDR3 length is 11 residues. The CDR3 sequence: CAWSGPGEQFF. The CDR3 coding sequence is TGTGCCTGGAGTGGTCCGGGGGAGCAGTTCTTC. Full variable domain (missing parts from reference TRBV30 and TRBJ2-1): SQTIHQWPATLVQPVGSPLSLECTVEGTSNPNLYWYRQAAGRGLQLLFYSVGIGQISSEVPQNLSASRPQDRQFILSSKKLLLSDSGFYLCAWSGPGEQFFGPGTRLTVL.

This clone has a handful of counts. The chain combines TRBV7-2 with TRBJ2-3; D is unresolved. V was cut by 1 base and J by 4 bases, with 6 bases left in between. The CDR3 has 13 residues. Per germline, CDR1 SGHTA and CDR2 FQGNSA. Here the CDR3 DNA reads TGTGCCAGCAGCTTAGGCTTCGCAGATACGCAGTATTTT. Residues: CASSLGFADTQYF.

V usage is TRBV25-1 and J usage is TRBJ2-3, with D perhaps TRBD2 (5 bases). V gave up 6 bases and J gave up 2 bases, with 15 bases separating them. This CDR3 has 15 amino acids. CDR1 is MGHDK, CDR2 SYGVNS, per germline. The CDR3 is CASRSRVHNTDTQYF. CDR3 coding DNA: TGTGCCAGCAGGTCGCGGGTTCATAACACAGATACGCAGTATTTT.